The sequence of this TCR beta chain was determined in a study of a mutant IDH1 vaccine in newly diagnosed glioma. Documented time point: week 11, during vaccination. Every single dose of the vaccine, 300 ug of mutant IDH1 20-mer peptide, came with topical imiquimod. Newly diagnosed WHO grade 3 or 4 IDH1-mutant, ATRX-lost astrocytomas were identified in the donors. Clones were read by immunoSEQ multiplex PCR, and TCRdb kept only the in-frame ones, dropping some. The sample records roughly 130,000 clones, around three quarters being singletons. Losses at the gene ends were 2 bases for V and 2 bases for J; bases not matched to a gene: 2. The CDR3 has 15 residues. CDR1 and CDR2 from the germline V gene are SGDLS and YYNGEE. In the case of this clone: Its antigen remains unidentified. The sample holds other DNA sequences that translate to the same CDR3.

The TCR originated in a man aged 35-49 years with glioma. This sequence joins TRBV9 and TRBJ2-1; TRBD2 matches at 9 bases. The sample was PBMCs, taken from a glioma patient whose treatment included an IDH1 peptide vaccine. The CDR3 here is CASSVTSGPYNEQFF. Here the CDR3 DNA reads TGTGCCAGCAGCGTGACTAGCGGTCCCTACAATGAGCAGTTCTTC. Drawing the rest from reference TRBV9 and TRBJ2-1, the complete variable domain is DSGVTQTPKHLITATGQRVTLRCSPRSGDLSVYWYQQSLDQGLQFLIQYYNGEERAKGNILERFSAQQFPDLHSELNLSSLELGDSALYFCASSVTSGPYNEQFFGPGTRLTVL.